This T cell receptor beta chain was documented in a study of cytomegalovirus exposure and HLA in healthy donors. The study, taken as a whole, reports: Presence/absence analyses supposed approximately even sequencing depth among donors.

As regards this clone: The antigen is unknown.

Trimming took 7 bases from V and 7 from J, leaving 17 bases between them. The germline V gene has CDR1 SGHRS and CDR2 YFSETQ. CDR3 length: 14 amino acids. PCR used 60 Vbeta primers and 13 Jbeta primers. Generated by immunoSEQ multiplex PCR, the TCRdb table keeps only in-frame clones and is missing some. The sample lists over 95,000 clones; 74% were seen once. Sequenced material: PBMCs. V gene TRBV5-1 combines with J gene TRBJ2-2; a weak D match, TRBD2 (7 bases). This TCR was recovered from a human donor in good health. CDR3 loop: CASGGASDGGELFF. CDR3 nucleotide sequence: TGCGCCAGCGGGGGGGCTAGCGATGGCGGGGAGCTGTTTTTT.